This passage covers 17 T cell receptor beta chains from one sample sequenced in a study of T cell responses to AZD1222 COVID-19 vaccine. Libraries were prepared by immunoSEQ multiplex PCR; TCRdb keeps only in-frame clonotypes and omits some of them. Seen here are 110,000 or so clones, more than 70% observed once, and the top ten hold about 4.6%. The material was peripheral blood, obtained 28 days after the second AZD1222 dose. Source of these receptors: an adult who received the AZD1222 COVID-19 vaccine.

V is TRBV6-4 and J is TRBJ1-2; D is unresolved. Trimming cost V 3 bases and J 1 base, with 12 bases left between them. This CDR3 comprises 15 residues. Germline V gene lookup returns CDR1 MRHNA and CDR2 SNTAGT. For the CDR3, the DNA is TGTGCCAGCAGTGAGAGTCGTGGGGTTAACTATGGCTACACCTTC. This gives the protein CASSESRGVNYGYTF.

This chain links TRBV7-2 with TRBJ2-1, with D possibly being TRBD2 (6 bases). The V gene lost 1 base and the J gene lost 9 bases, with 19 bases spanning the gap. Germline CDR1 SGHTA, CDR2 FQGNSA. The CDR3 contains 16 residues. CDR3 sequence (DNA): TGTGCCAGCAGCTTAGTGGCGGGCCGAGAGGGAGGTGAGCAGTTCTTC. Residues: CASSLVAGREGGEQFF.

The genes are TRBV12-3 or TRBV12-4 and TRBJ2-1; tentative D call: TRBD2 (6 bases). The length of the CDR3 is 12 residues. The V gene lost 6 bases and the J gene lost 10 bases, with 13 bases spanning the gap. CDR3 amino acids: CASRFSGGEQFF. The CDR3 coding sequence is TGTGCCAGCAGGTTTAGCGGCGGGGAGCAGTTCTTC.

V usage is TRBV5-1 and J usage is TRBJ1-6, with D unresolved. V was cut by 1 base and J by 5 bases, with 7 bases left in between. Per the germline V gene, CDR1 is SGHRS and CDR2 is YFSETQ. The CDR3 extends over 14 amino acids. The CDR3 region has the DNA TGCGCCAGCAGCTTGCGTGCTGATAATTCACCCCTCCACTTT. It encodes CASSLRADNSPLHF.

V and J are TRBV5-5 and TRBJ2-3; D perhaps matches TRBD2 (6 bases). Germline CDR1 and CDR2: SGHKS and YYEKEE (reference sequence). The CDR3 runs 13 residues. The germline V and J ends were trimmed by 4 bases and 8 bases, with 14 bases remaining between them. The CDR3 nucleotides are TGTGCCAGCAGCCCCGGGGACTTTTTTACGCAGTATTTT. Translating gives CASSPGDFFTQYF.

In its sample, this clone was seen once. The chain has TRBV28 and TRBJ1-5, with D unclear. In germline, CDR1 is MDHEN, CDR2 SYDVKM. Trimming removed 7 bases from V and 3 bases from J, with 19 bases in between. The CDR3 runs to 16 residues. In nucleotides, the CDR3 is TGTGCCAGCATTCGTCGGTCGCGGCTTCTCAATCAGCCCCAGCATTTT. Its protein is CASIRRSRLLNQPQHF.

The chain recombines TRBV19 with TRBJ1-5; TRBD1 is a possible D gene (5 bases). Trimming pared 4 bases from V and 4 bases from J, leaving 17 bases between. Germline V lookup: CDR1 LNHDA, CDR2 SQIVND (reference sequence). The CDR3 extends over 16 amino acids. This CDR3 is CASSTRWSGGNQPQHF. CDR3 nucleotide sequence: TGTGCCAGTAGTACCCGCTGGTCGGGGGGGAATCAGCCCCAGCATTTT.

The rearrangement uses TRBV12-5 and TRBJ1-3, with 11 nucleotides matching TRBD1. Trimming cost V 6 bases and J 2 bases; bases outside gene matches: 12. This CDR3 has 18 amino acids. Germline CDR1 and CDR2: LGHNT and FRNRAP. CDR3: CASGVTGQGGLAGNTIYF. DNA for the CDR3: TGTGCTAGTGGGGTAACGGGACAGGGGGGATTGGCTGGAAACACCATATATTTT.

In DNA, the CDR3 is TGTGCCAGCAGGGGGACGGGGCAGGGATCACCCCTCCACTTT. Its protein is CASRGTGQGSPLHF. The genes are TRBV9 and TRBJ1-6, with D possibly matching TRBD1 (5 bases). The CDR3 has 14 amino acids. The ends were cut back, 5 bases at V and 10 bases at J, with 16 bases in the middle. The germline V gene encodes CDR1 SGDLS and CDR2 YYNGEE. Combining the CDR3 with reference TRBV9 and TRBJ1-6 gives the whole variable domain DSGVTQTPKHLITATGQRVTLRCSPRSGDLSVYWYQQSLDQGLQFLIQYYNGEERAKGNILERFSAQQFPDLHSELNLSSLELGDSALYFCASRGTGQGSPLHFGNGTRLTVT.

This chain uses TRBV4-3 with TRBJ2-7; D tentatively reads TRBD1 or TRBD2 (6 bases each). Trimming took off 0 bases at V and 9 bases at J, with 12 bases between the two ends. This CDR3 region has 13 residues. Germline lookup yields CDR1 LGHNA and CDR2 YSLEER. Written as DNA, the CDR3 is TGCGCCAGCAGCCAAGATGAGGGGGGCACGCAGTACTTC. Translation gives CASSQDEGGTQYF.

This clone was counted a few times. The rearrangement links TRBV20-1 to TRBJ1-6, with TRBD1 identical over 8 bases. Germline CDR1 and CDR2: DFQATT and SNEGSKA (reference sequence). V dropped 3 bases and J dropped 9; count of bases not matched to a gene: 19. CDR3 length: 18 residues. The CDR3 nucleotides read TGCAGTGCTAGTGTAGGACGGCACTACGGGACAGGCTTTTCACCCCTCCACTTT. Encoded protein: CSASVGRHYGTGFSPLHF.

The gene calls are TRBV12-3 or TRBV12-4 and TRBJ2-1; D uncertain. The V and J ends lost 4 bases and 2 bases respectively, with 0 bases between them. The CDR3 consists of 11 residues. CDR3 region: CASSSYNEQFF. CDR3 coding DNA: TGTGCCAGCAGTTCCTACAATGAGCAGTTCTTC.

The chain joins TRBV2 to TRBJ2-7; D possibly corresponds to TRBD2 (7 bases). V lost 8 bases and J lost 0, with 8 bases in between. Per germline, CDR1 SNHLY and CDR2 FYNNEI. This CDR3 contains 12 residues. The CDR3: CASAGASYEQYF. In DNA form, the CDR3 reads TGTGCCAGCGCGGGGGCCTCCTACGAGCAGTACTTC.

This clone appeared a single time. The gene calls are TRBV29-1 and TRBJ2-2; D gene unclear. Germline lookup yields CDR1 SQVTM and CDR2 ANQGSEA. The CDR3 consists of 13 residues. With 6 bases removed from V and 0 bases from J, the gap between germline ends came to 8 bases. DNA for the CDR3: TGCAGCGTAGTCCGGCCGAACACCGGGGAGCTGTTTTTT. Protein sequence: CSVVRPNTGELFF.

The chain combines TRBV24-1 with TRBJ2-2; 11 bases match TRBD2. Trimming removed 3 bases from V and 9 bases from J; junction bases left unmatched: 5. CDR1 is KGHDR, CDR2 SFDVKD, per germline. CDR3 length: 15 amino acids. The CDR3 nucleotides read TGTGCCACCAGTGATGGGACTAGCGGCCACCGGGAGCTGTTTTTT. Amino acid sequence: CATSDGTSGHRELFF.

The chain combines TRBV6-2 or TRBV6-3 with TRBJ1-1; 8 bases align to TRBD1. The CDR3 totals 16 residues. The ends lost 6 bases at V and 10 bases at J; junction bases unmatched: 19. CDR1 and CDR2 from the germline V gene are MNHEY and SVGEGT. Here the CDR3 reads CASSPTLRGLALPAFF. CDR3 bases: TGTGCCAGCAGCCCTACCCTCAGGGGGCTTGCTCTCCCAGCTTTCTTT.

CDR3 loop: CASSRPMGASGNTIYF. CDR3 bases: TGTGCCAGCAGTCGCCCTATGGGGGCCTCTGGAAACACCATATATTTT. The J gene is TRBJ1-3, the V gene TRBV7-2, with a weak D call TRBD1 (6 bases). The CDR3 is 16 amino acids. Deletions cut 6 bases from V and 0 bases from J, with 15 bases between. The germline CDR1 and CDR2 sequences are SGHTA and FQGNSA.